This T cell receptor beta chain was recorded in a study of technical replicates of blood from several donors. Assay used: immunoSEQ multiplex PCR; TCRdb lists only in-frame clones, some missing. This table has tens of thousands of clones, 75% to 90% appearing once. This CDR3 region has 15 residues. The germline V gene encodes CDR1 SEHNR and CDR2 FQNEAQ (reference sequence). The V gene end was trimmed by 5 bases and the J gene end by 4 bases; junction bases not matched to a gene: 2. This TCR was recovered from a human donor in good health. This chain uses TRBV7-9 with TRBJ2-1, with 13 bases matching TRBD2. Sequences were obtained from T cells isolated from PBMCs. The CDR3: CASSPGLAGYNEQFF. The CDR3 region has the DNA TGTGCCAGCAGCCCGGGACTAGCGGGATACAATGAGCAGTTCTTC.